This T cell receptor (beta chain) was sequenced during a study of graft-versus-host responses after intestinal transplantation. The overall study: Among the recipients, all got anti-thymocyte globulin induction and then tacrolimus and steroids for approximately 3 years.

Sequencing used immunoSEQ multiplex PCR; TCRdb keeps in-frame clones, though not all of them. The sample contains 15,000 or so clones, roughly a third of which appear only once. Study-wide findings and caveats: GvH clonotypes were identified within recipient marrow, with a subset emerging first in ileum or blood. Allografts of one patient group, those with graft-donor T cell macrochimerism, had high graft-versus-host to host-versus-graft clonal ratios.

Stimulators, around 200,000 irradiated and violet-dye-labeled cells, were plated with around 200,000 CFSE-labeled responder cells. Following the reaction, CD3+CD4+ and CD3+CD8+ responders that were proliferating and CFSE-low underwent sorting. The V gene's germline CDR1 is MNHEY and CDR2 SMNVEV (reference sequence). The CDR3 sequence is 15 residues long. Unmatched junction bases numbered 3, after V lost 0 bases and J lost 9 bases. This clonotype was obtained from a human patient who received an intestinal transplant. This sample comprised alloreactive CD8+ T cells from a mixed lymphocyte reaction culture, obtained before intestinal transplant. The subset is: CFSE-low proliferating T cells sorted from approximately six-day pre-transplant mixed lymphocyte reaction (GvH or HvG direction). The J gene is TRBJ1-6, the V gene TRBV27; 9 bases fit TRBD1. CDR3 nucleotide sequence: TGTGCCAGCAGTTTATCGGGACAGGGTGCTTCACCCCTCCACTTT. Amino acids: CASSLSGQGASPLHF.